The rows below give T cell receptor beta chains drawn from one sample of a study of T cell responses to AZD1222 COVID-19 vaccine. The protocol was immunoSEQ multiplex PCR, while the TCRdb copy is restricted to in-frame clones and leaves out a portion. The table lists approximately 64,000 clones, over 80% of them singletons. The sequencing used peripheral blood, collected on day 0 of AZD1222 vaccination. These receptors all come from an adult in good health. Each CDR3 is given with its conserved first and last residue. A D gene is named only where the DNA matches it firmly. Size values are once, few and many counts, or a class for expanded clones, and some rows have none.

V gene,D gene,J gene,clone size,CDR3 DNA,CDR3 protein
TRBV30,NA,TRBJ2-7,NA,TGTGCCTGGAGACCCCCGTTAAGGCCCACATCCTACGAGCAGTACTTC,CAWRPPLRPTSYEQYF
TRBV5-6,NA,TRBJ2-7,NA,TGTGCCAGCAGCTTGGGGCGGGGCGAGCAGTACTTC,CASSLGRGEQYF
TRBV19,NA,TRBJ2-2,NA,TGTGCCAGTAGTATTTCGGCCGGGGAGCTGTTTTTT,CASSISAGELFF
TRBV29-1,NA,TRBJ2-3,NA,TGCAGCGCTGACAGTAGCACAGATACGCAGTATTTT,CSADSSTDTQYF
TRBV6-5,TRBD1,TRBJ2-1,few,TGTGCCAGCAGCCTACAGGGGGCGGGTTACAATGAGCAGTTCTTC,CASSLQGAGYNEQFF
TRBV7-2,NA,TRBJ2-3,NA,TGTGCCAGCAGCTTAGTCCCCAGGGAGGAGGATACGCAGTATTTT,CASSLVPREEDTQYF
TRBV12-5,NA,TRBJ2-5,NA,TGTGCTAGTGGCCCTCCCCCGGGAGAGACCCAGTACTTC,CASGPPPGETQYF
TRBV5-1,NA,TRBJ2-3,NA,TGCGCCAGCAGCGTCTGGGTTCAGGCCACAGATACGCAGTATTTT,CASSVWVQATDTQYF
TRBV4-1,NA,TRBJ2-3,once,TGCGCCAGCAGCCAAGGGGTCGGAACTAGCACAGATACGCAGTATTTT,CASSQGVGTSTDTQYF
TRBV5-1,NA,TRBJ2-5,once,TGCGCCAGCAGCTCAGGGGCAGGAGGCGGCGAGACCCAGTACTTC,CASSSGAGGGETQYF
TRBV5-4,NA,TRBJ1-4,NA,TGTGCCAGCAGCATGACCGGAGGAGTTAATGAAAAACTGTTTTTT,CASSMTGGVNEKLFF
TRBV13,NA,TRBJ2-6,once,TGTGCCAGCACCCCTAGGGTCCGCGGGGCCAACGTCCTGACTTTC,CASTPRVRGANVLTF
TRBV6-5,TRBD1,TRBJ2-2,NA,TGTGCCAGCAGTCCCAGGACAGGGTTCACCGGGGAGCTGTTTTTT,CASSPRTGFTGELFF
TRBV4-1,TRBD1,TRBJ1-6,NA,TGCGCCAGCAGCCCCCGGAGACAGGGCCTCTCCTATAATTCACCCCTCCACTTT,CASSPRRQGLSYNSPLHF
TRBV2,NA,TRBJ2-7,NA,TGTGCCAGCAGTGAAGAGGACACCTACGAGCAGTACTTC,CASSEEDTYEQYF
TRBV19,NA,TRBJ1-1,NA,TGTGCCAGTAGTATTCCTGGATCTAACACTGAAGCTTTCTTT,CASSIPGSNTEAFF
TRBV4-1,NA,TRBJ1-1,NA,TGCGCCAGCAGCCAAATTTCGAACACTGAAGCTTTCTTT,CASSQISNTEAFF
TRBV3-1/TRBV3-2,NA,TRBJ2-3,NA,TGTGCCAGCAAAGACGGGGGGCCTACGGACACAGATACGCAGTATTTT,CASKDGGPTDTDTQYF
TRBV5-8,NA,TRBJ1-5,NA,TGTGCCAGCAGCTTGTTTCAGGCCACTTTT,CASSLFQATF
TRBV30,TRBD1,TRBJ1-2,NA,TGTGCCTGGAGTGAAACAGGGGTCTACGGCTACACCTTC,CAWSETGVYGYTF
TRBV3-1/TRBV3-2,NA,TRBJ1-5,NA,TGTGCCAGCAGCCAAGGGGGACCCATTCAGCCCCAGCATTTT,CASSQGGPIQPQHF
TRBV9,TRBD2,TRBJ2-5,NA,TGTGCCAGCAGCCGTGGGACTAGCGGGGGGGCCCGAGAGACCCAGTACTTC,CASSRGTSGGARETQYF
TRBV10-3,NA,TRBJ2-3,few,TGTGCCATGTCGGCGGGGACTGTCTACACAGATACGCAGTATTTT,CAMSAGTVYTDTQYF
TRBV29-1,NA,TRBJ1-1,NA,TGCAGCGCCGGCCCGGGGGGGGGCGGTCCTGAAGCTTTCTTT,CSAGPGGGGPEAFF
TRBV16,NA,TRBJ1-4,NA,TGTGCCAGCAGCCCCACGGGAGGGGTGCCTAATGAAAAACTGTTTTTT,CASSPTGGVPNEKLFF
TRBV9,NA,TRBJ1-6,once,TGTGCCAGCAGCCGAAGTGGGGCAGGGGATAATTCACCCCTCCACTTT,CASSRSGAGDNSPLHF
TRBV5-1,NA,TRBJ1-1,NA,TGCGCCAGCAGCTTGGAGGCAGGGTGGAACACTGAAGCTTTCTTT,CASSLEAGWNTEAFF
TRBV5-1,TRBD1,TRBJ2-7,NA,TGCGCCAGCAGCTTGGTGACCGGGACAGGGGTTTCCACCTACGAGCAGTACTTC,CASSLVTGTGVSTYEQYF
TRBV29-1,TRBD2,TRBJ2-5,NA,TGCAGCGTCACCGGACTAGCGGGGGGAGGAGAGACCCAGTACTTC,CSVTGLAGGGETQYF
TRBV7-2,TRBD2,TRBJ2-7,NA,TGTGCCAGCACCCCTAGCGGGGGCGCCTACGAGCAGTACTTC,CASTPSGGAYEQYF
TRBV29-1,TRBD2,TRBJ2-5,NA,TGCAGCGCCCGTGGGACTAGCGGGGGCCTCCGAGAGACCCAGTACTTC,CSARGTSGGLRETQYF
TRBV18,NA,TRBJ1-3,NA,TGTGCCAGCTCGCTCGGGACTTCCCTCTCTGGAAACACCATATATTTT,CASSLGTSLSGNTIYF
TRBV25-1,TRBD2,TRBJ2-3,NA,TGTGCCAGCAGTGAAGTAGCGGGATACACAGATACGCAGTATTTT,CASSEVAGYTDTQYF
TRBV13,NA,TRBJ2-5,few,TGTGCCAGCAGCCGGCCTGGGGAGACCCAGTACTTC,CASSRPGETQYF
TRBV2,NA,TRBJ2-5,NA,TGTGCCACCTCCCTGTGGACTGGCCAAGAGACCCAGTACTTC,CATSLWTGQETQYF
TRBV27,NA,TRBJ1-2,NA,TGTGCCAGCAGTTTAAGGCGGGACTTTGATGGCTACACCTTC,CASSLRRDFDGYTF
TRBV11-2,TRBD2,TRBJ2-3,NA,TGTGCCAGCAGCCCACGACTAGCGGGGGGCACAGATACGCAGTATTTT,CASSPRLAGGTDTQYF
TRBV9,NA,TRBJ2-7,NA,TGTGCCAGCAGCGACGGACGACAGGTTTGGGGGTTGGAGCAGTACTTC,CASSDGRQVWGLEQYF
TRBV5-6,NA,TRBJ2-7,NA,TGTGCCAGCAGCTTGGGACTGAACTCCTACGAGCAGTACTTC,CASSLGLNSYEQYF
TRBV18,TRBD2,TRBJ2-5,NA,TGTGCCAGCTCACCCTTTTCGACTAGCGGAAGACGGCGGGGAGAGACCCAGTACTTC,CASSPFSTSGRRRGETQYF
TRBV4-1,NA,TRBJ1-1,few,TGCGCCAGCAGCCAGGACACAGGGAACACTGAAGCTTTCTTT,CASSQDTGNTEAFF
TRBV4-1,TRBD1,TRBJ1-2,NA,TGCGCCAGCAGCCAAGGACAGGGGATGGACTATGGCTACACCTTC,CASSQGQGMDYGYTF
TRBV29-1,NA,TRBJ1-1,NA,TGCAGCGTTGAAGGACGGACGAACACTGAAGCTTTCTTT,CSVEGRTNTEAFF